The 23 T cell receptor beta chains below come from one sample, sequenced in a study of blood T cell repertoires in COVID-19. The assay was immunoSEQ multiplex PCR, and TCRdb's table has in-frame clones only and misses some. The sample has about 150,000 clones, approximately 81% seen once; the top ten hold under 12%. Sample: peripheral blood. The receptors were gathered from a woman over 75 with active or convalescent COVID-19.

This clone has just a few counts. The chain joins TRBV19 to TRBJ1-5; 9 bases match TRBD1. CDR3 length: 16 residues. Losses at the gene ends were 7 bases for V and 5 bases for J; bases not matched to a gene: 12. The germline gives CDR1 LNHDA, CDR2 SQIVND (reference sequence). The CDR3 nucleotides read TGTGCCAGTATGGGGGCTGGACAGGGGTATCATCAGCCCCAGCATTTT. As protein: CASMGAGQGYHQPQHF. Filled out from reference TRBV19 and TRBJ1-5, the complete variable domain reads DGGITQSPKYLFRKEGQNVTLSCEQNLNHDAMYWYRQDPGQGLRLIYYSQIVNDFQKGDIAEGYSVSREKKESFPLTVTSAQKNPTAFYLCASMGAGQGYHQPQHFGDGTRLSIL.

This chain joins TRBV7-6 and TRBJ2-7, with TRBD2 identical over 13 bases. The germline V gene has CDR1 SGHVS and CDR2 FNYEAQ. V lost 1 base, J lost 6 bases, and 6 bases stayed unmatched. CDR3 length: 16 residues. As DNA, the CDR3 is TGTGCCAGCAGCTTAGTACTAGCGGGAGGGCCGGGCGAGCAGTACTTC. It is translated as CASSLVLAGGPGEQYF. The variable domain in full, completed from reference TRBV7-6 and TRBJ2-7, reads GAGVSQSPRYKVTKRGQDVALRCDPISGHVSLYWYRQALGQGPEFLTYFNYEAQQDKSGLPNDRFSAERPEGSISTLTIQRTEQRDSAMYRCASSLVLAGGPGEQYFGPGTRLTVT.

As DNA, the CDR3 is TGTGCCTGGAGTACTAGCGGGGGATACGAGCAGTACTTC. This gives the protein CAWSTSGGYEQYF. V and J are TRBV30 and TRBJ2-7; 11 bases line up with TRBD2. Germline V lookup: CDR1 GTSNPN, CDR2 SVGIG (reference sequence). Trimming took 2 bases from V and 4 from J; bases not matched to a gene: 1. This CDR3 region has 13 residues.

This chain joins TRBV18 and TRBJ2-5; the match to TRBD1 covers 8 bases. The germline V gene has CDR1 KGHSH and CDR2 LQKENI. CDR3 length equals 15 residues. The trim removed 2 bases at V and 5 bases at J, leaving 7 bases unmatched. The CDR3 DNA follows: TGTGCCAGCTCACCAACAGGGGGTGGTTTGGAGACCCAGTACTTC. Protein product: CASSPTGGGLETQYF.

This rearrangement joins TRBV12-3 or TRBV12-4 to TRBJ1-6; D is uncertain. V was clipped by 6 bases and J by 8 bases, with 8 bases between them. The CDR3 contains 12 residues. CDR3 in amino acids: CASSDMYSPLHF. The CDR3, as DNA: TGTGCCAGCAGCGACATGTATTCACCCCTCCACTTT.

The chain links TRBV29-1 to TRBJ1-2; D perhaps matches TRBD1 (5 bases). The CDR3 is made up of 15 amino acids. Germline CDR1 reads SQVTM; CDR2 reads ANQGSEA. V lost 0 bases and J lost 4, with 15 bases in between. CDR3 in DNA: TGCAGCGTTGAAGAATGGGGAAAGGGGCCCTATGGCTACACCTTC. Translated: CSVEEWGKGPYGYTF.

In this sample, this clone turned up a few times. V is TRBV3-1 (or the pseudogene TRBV3-2) and J is TRBJ1-4; D is unclear. This CDR3 is built from 15 residues. CDR1 is LGHDT, CDR2 YNNKEL, per germline (reference sequence). V lost 0 bases and J lost 4, with 9 bases in between. The CDR3 protein is CASSQEGGLNEKLFF. Here the CDR3 DNA reads TGTGCCAGCAGCCAAGAAGGCGGCCTTAATGAAAAACTGTTTTTT.

This chain links TRBV27 with TRBJ2-1, with TRBD2 matching 9 bases. V shed 3 bases, J shed 5 bases, and the junction held 8 bases outside the gene matches. This CDR3 spans 16 amino acids. Germline lookup yields CDR1 MNHEY and CDR2 SMNVEV (reference sequence). The CDR3 sequence: CASSLFPGLAHNEQFF. The CDR3 nucleotides read TGTGCCAGCAGTTTGTTTCCGGGACTAGCACACAATGAGCAGTTCTTC.

This chain connects TRBV10-2 to TRBJ1-3, with D uncertain. The CDR3 is 13 residues long. Germline CDR1 is WSHSY and CDR2 is SAAADI. V lost 8 bases to trimming and J lost 4 bases, with 12 bases between them. The CDR3 sequence: CASGLVGGNTIYF. DNA of the CDR3: TGCGCCAGCGGACTAGTAGGAGGAAACACCATATATTTT.

DNA for the CDR3: TGTGCCAGCAGTTTGTTTGGGACAGACAGCAATCAGCCCCAGCATTTT. Protein: CASSLFGTDSNQPQHF. The rearrangement joins TRBV28 to TRBJ1-5, with 7 bases that match TRBD1. Germline V lookup: CDR1 MDHEN, CDR2 SYDVKM. V dropped 3 bases and J dropped 1; count of bases not matched to a gene: 6. The CDR3 consists of 16 residues.

V and J are TRBV28 and TRBJ1-2, with TRBD1 matching over 10 bases. The CDR3 sequence is 14 residues long. Looked up from germline, CDR1 is MDHEN and CDR2 is SYDVKM. J gave up 5 bases and V 6 bases, and 6 bases lay outside the gene matches. The CDR3 bases are TGTGCCAGCAGACTTCCGGGACAGGGGTATGGCTACACCTTC. This sequence encodes CASRLPGQGYGYTF.

The chain uses TRBV29-1 and TRBJ2-5; 11 bases agree with TRBD2. The trim removed 7 bases at V and 3 bases at J, leaving 1 base unmatched. This CDR3 has 12 amino acids. From germline, CDR1 is SQVTM and CDR2 ANQGSEA. The CDR3 DNA reads as TGCAGCGGGGGACTAGCGGAAGAGACCCAGTACTTC. Protein sequence: CSGGLAEETQYF.

The V and J genes are TRBV18 and TRBJ1-2, with 7 bases fitting TRBD1. The CDR3 has 15 amino acids. Germline V gene lookup returns CDR1 KGHSH and CDR2 LQKENI. V trimming: 2 bases; J trimming: 2 bases; junction bases outside the gene matches: 5. CDR3 region: CASSPKGARNYGYTF. The CDR3 region has the DNA TGTGCCAGCTCACCAAAGGGGGCGAGGAACTATGGCTACACCTTC.

This chain joins TRBV3-1 (or the pseudogene TRBV3-2) and TRBJ2-7; no definite D call. The V gene's germline CDR1 is LGHDT and CDR2 YNNKEL (reference sequence). V was shortened by 2 bases and J by 6 bases, with 14 bases between the two germline ends. The CDR3 is made up of 14 amino acids. The CDR3 here is CASSQPGPGGEQYF. DNA for the CDR3: TGTGCCAGCAGCCAACCGGGTCCTGGCGGCGAGCAGTACTTC.

This chain uses TRBV11-1 with TRBJ2-3, with TRBD1 matching 9 bases. Germline V gene lookup returns CDR1 SGHAT and CDR2 FQDESV (reference sequence). This CDR3 spans 16 amino acids. V lost 5 bases and J lost 5; bases outside the gene matches: 11. DNA of the CDR3: TGTGCCAGCAGCCTAGATGCCGACAGGGGGGGAGATACGCAGTATTTT. Protein: CASSLDADRGGDTQYF.

The chain combines TRBV5-6 with TRBJ2-1, with D unclear. V was clipped by 4 bases and J by 0 bases, with 17 bases between them. This CDR3 region has 17 residues. Germline loops: CDR1 SGHDT, CDR2 YYEEEE. CDR3 nucleotides: TGTGCCAGCAGCATCCTGACCGAGACTTCCTCCTACAATGAGCAGTTCTTC. It yields the protein CASSILTETSSYNEQFF.

The rearrangement joins TRBV2 to TRBJ1-4, with D perhaps TRBD1 (5 bases). From germline, CDR1 is SNHLY and CDR2 FYNNEI. The V end lost 2 bases, the J end lost 8 bases, and 12 bases lay between the germline ends. The CDR3 totals 14 residues. The CDR3 is CASSEIMGGEKLFF. The CDR3 nucleotides are TGTGCCAGCAGTGAAATAATGGGGGGGGAAAAACTGTTTTTT.

This clone was detected once. The J gene is TRBJ1-1, the V gene TRBV2; 9 nucleotides align to TRBD1. The CDR3 runs to 14 residues. With V trimmed by 4 bases and J by 7 bases, 7 bases remained unmatched. Per the germline V gene, CDR1 is SNHLY and CDR2 is FYNNEI. The CDR3 sequence is CASSGDRALGEAFF. The DNA for the CDR3 is TGTGCCAGCAGTGGGGACAGGGCCTTGGGTGAAGCTTTCTTT.

This clone was seen only once. The genes are TRBV27 and TRBJ1-2, with a tentative D call TRBD1 (5 bases). The CDR3 contains 14 residues. V lost 4 bases, J lost 8 bases, and 17 bases lay in between. Germline V gives CDR1 MNHEY, CDR2 SMNVEV (reference sequence). CDR3 residues: CASSYDRLRSGYTF. In DNA form, the CDR3 reads TGTGCCAGCAGTTACGACAGACTTAGGAGCGGCTACACCTTC.

This clone was recorded once. The chain is built from TRBV7-9 and TRBJ1-2, with a possible D match to TRBD1 (6 bases). With 7 bases removed from V and 0 bases from J, the gap between germline ends came to 12 bases. Germline V gene sequence: CDR1 SEHNR, CDR2 FQNEAQ (reference sequence). The CDR3 runs 14 residues. Here the CDR3 DNA reads TGTGCCAGCACCCTCTGGACAGCTAACTATGGCTACACCTTC. This gives the protein CASTLWTANYGYTF.

The rearrangement joins TRBV27 to TRBJ1-5; no firm D call. CDR1 MNHEY and CDR2 SMNVEV come from the germline V gene (reference sequence). The V end lost 0 bases, the J end lost 6 bases, and 12 bases lay between the germline ends. The CDR3 consists of 15 residues. The CDR3 sequence: CASSLSRQEGQPQHF. DNA for the CDR3: TGTGCCAGCAGTTTATCGCGTCAGGAGGGTCAGCCCCAGCATTTT.

This clone came up a few times. This chain uses TRBV4-1 with TRBJ1-2, with no clear D. From germline, CDR1 is MGHRA and CDR2 YSYEKL. The CDR3 sequence is 15 residues long. V lost 0 bases, J lost 5 bases, and 13 bases lay in between. CDR3 loop: CASSQDPSRLYGYTF. CDR3 DNA: TGCGCCAGCAGCCAAGATCCGTCCCGGTTATATGGCTACACCTTC.

The V and J genes are TRBV7-2 and TRBJ2-2; D ambiguous. Germline CDR1 and CDR2: SGHTA and FQGNSA. The CDR3 is 13 amino acids. With 3 bases removed from V and 8 bases from J, the gap between germline ends came to 10 bases. CDR3 nucleotide sequence: TGTGCCAGCAGCTTCAACAGTTTGGGGGAGCTGTTTTTT. This translates into CASSFNSLGELFF.